The sequence of this TCR beta chain was determined in a study of blood T cell repertoires in COVID-19 (dated by TCRdb to about 2020). A note on the overall study: The collaborator samples originated in the United States, Italy and Spain and spanned the acute and convalescent phases of COVID-19. The prospective study material was composed of cDNA or gDNA derived from T cells, B-cell-depleted T cells, or PBMCs. Subjects who had been exposed to COVID-19, were actively infected with it, or had recovered from it provided the deeply sampled blood TCRbeta repertoires that made up the dataset. A freely available public database, intended as a resource for researchers studying the immune response to SARS-CoV-2, is where the repertoires were released. Samples were obtained from the ongoing ImmuneRACE study (first 160 participants) and from over 1,000 subjects provided by 6 global collaborators. The sample metadata nearly always contained a de-identified subject ID, COVID-19 status, age in years and sex. HLA class I and class II types, where available, came from metadata supplied by the sample provider rather than from assay-based typing. Broad study findings and their caveats: How much clinical and demographic metadata was included differed by source and by participant, and the metadata was provided uncurated.

TCRbeta CDR3 regions were amplified from genomic DNA using the immunoSEQ Assay, a bias-controlled multiplex PCR. The published analysis was carried out like this. Nucleated cell counts per sample were estimated from amplification of reference gene primers within the assay. To quantify the absolute abundance of each unique TCRbeta CDR3 rearrangement, sequence reads were collapsed and filtered. Productive Simpson clonality was computed per sample as the square root of Simpson's diversity index over productive rearrangements. TCRdb obtained this table from immuneACCESS and retained in-frame rearrangements with V and J assigned. These tables miss some clones; where compared with another copy, unresolved V genes account for less than half of the shortfall, and the remainder is unexplained. V and J calls and clone size are given by that table; D and trimming were obtained from the DNA. The sample profile shows tens of thousands of clones; more than 70% of them were found once. The top ten hold around 15% of the sample.

As encoded in the germline V gene, CDR1 is MDHEN while CDR2 is SYDVKM. The CDR3 starts with the cysteine, ends with the phenylalanine, and has 19 residues. Only CDR3 DNA is held: 57 bases, read in frame from base 1. V loses 2 bases at its end and J loses 7 bases; junction bases beyond the gene matches: 14. About this clone: Its antigen is still unknown. No quality values exist for individual bases; no much larger clone is one base distant.

One collaborating source in Seattle enrolled patients while the patients were actively infected and followed the patients over time throughout the course of disease. Collaborating institutions collected whole blood in K2EDTA tubes following their own protocols. For TCRbeta analysis, collaborators shipped samples as frozen whole blood, isolated PBMCs, or DNA extracted from either of those sample types. The chain is encoded by TRBV28 joined to TRBJ2-2; TRBD2 agrees with 12 junctional bases. The origin of this receptor is a man in his sixties with COVID-19, enrolled during active disease. Sequencing was done on a sample of peripheral blood. The nucleotide sequence reads TGTGCCAGCAGTTTACCTAGCGGGGGGGCCTTTATTGGGATCGGGGAGCTGTTTTTT. The translation is CASSLPSGGAFIGIGELFF.